The subject of this entry is one T cell receptor beta chain. The antigen it binds to is not known. It has no much larger one-base neighbor in the sample; base qualities were not kept. The sample is drawn from a study of beta chain features in type 1 diabetes (dated by TCRdb to 2016 to 2018). Looking at the study overall: Mean age, gender distribution, total cell number and subset yield did not differ between patients and healthy donors. A total of some 100,000,000 sorted cells were examined across all samples, and a strong correlation was observed between cell number per subset and RNA yield. The study compared TCRB repertoires of sorted circulating CD4+ T cell subsets between recently diagnosed type 1 diabetes patients and matched healthy donors. Whereas all 28 donors provided naive and central memory subsets, regulatory and stem cell-like memory subsets were isolated from just 8 patients and about 8 healthy donors.

General conclusions and limits of the study: Naive, central memory and regulatory TCRB repertoires appeared to be more similar among patients than among healthy donors. Type 1 diabetes patients showed a moderate but significant shortening of TCRB CDR3 length in all four CD4+ subsets. At VDJ recombination sites, type 1 diabetes patients had fewer insertions and more deleted nucleotides, which implies abnormalities in thymic rearrangement. Because cDNA was sequenced instead of genomic DNA, activated cells with high expression could be over-represented, although the groups did not differ in activation or CD3 levels. HLA sub-analyses involved small numbers of individuals, so any influence of HLA type on TCRB rearrangement remained unresolved. Shorter templates might have been favored by PCR, but patient and control samples were amplified and corrected together, so both groups would have been affected equally by any skew.

All of the isolated RNA was reverse transcribed with the High Capacity cDNA Reverse Transcription Kit, so expressed TCRB transcripts were sequenced. Deep immunoSEQ sequencing was performed on naive, central memory and regulatory T cell samples, with an average of roughly 3.5 million total reads per sample. Sorted cells were lysed in RLT buffer and RNA was extracted with DNase-treated RNeasy Micro or Mini kits, depending on cell number. To prevent cross-contamination, every cell subset was processed on its own, while patient and healthy donor samples were processed together. The immunoSEQ multiplex PCR was used to amplify TCRB sequences from cDNA, yielding 87-bp fragments that span the CDR3 region. Sequencing of the amplicons was done on the Illumina HiSeq platform. As for how the authors treated the data: Synthetic template baselines were used to correct PCR bias computationally, reads within Hamming distance 2 were collapsed together, and singletons that could not be merged were discarded. By aligning reads against IMGT, V, D and J genes, CDR3 length, and insertions or deletions at six rearrangement sites were assigned. Clonotype counts were normalized to sorted cell number within each subset before computing true diversity and Gini coefficients with the tcR R package. Repertoire sharing was quantified using the overlap coefficient calculated on TCRB nucleotide sequences. Out-of-frame TCRB sequences from naive cells were analyzed as a proxy for the pre-selection repertoire. In its TCRdb copy, this immuneACCESS table keeps in-frame sequences only and misses some clones. Where compared with another copy, unresolved V genes explain less than half of these, and the others have no known cause. V and J calls and clone size are those listed in that table; D and trimming were worked out from the DNA. Across this sample there are 500,000 to 700,000 clones, with 15% to 17% seen only once. In total, the top ten clones hold 0.07% to 0.095% of the sample.

From each donor, a single peripheral blood sample of approximately 0.11 L on average was drawn into heparinised tubes. Using a panel that included CD45RO, CCR7, CD25, CD127, CD95 and CD27, naive, central memory, regulatory and stem cell-like memory CD4+ T cells were sorted on a BD FACSAria II. Every sorted population had a purity above 95%. Right away, PBMCs were isolated by Lymphoprep density gradient centrifugation and were stained directly, with no culture step. So that batch effects would be minimized, each experiment stained and sorted samples in pairs, pairing one healthy donor with one patient. The germline V gene supplies CDR1 SGDLS and CDR2 YYNGEE. V is pared back by 6 bases and J by 0 bases, with 16 bases lying between the germline termini. Measured from the cysteine to the phenylalanine, the CDR3 is 16 residues long. Just CDR3 DNA is preserved here, 48 bases in frame from base 1.

This chain joins TRBV9 to TRBJ2-4; the D segment is perhaps TRBD1 or TRBD2, each sharing 5 matched bases. The sequencing input was naive CD4+ T cells from blood. This specimen's cell subset or site label, per the study, means: true naive CD4+ T cells. The TCR originated in a young man in good health. The CDR3 region has the sequence CASNPGTSLAKNIQYF. The bases are TGTGCCAGCAACCCGGGGACGTCTCTAGCCAAAAACATTCAGTACTTC.